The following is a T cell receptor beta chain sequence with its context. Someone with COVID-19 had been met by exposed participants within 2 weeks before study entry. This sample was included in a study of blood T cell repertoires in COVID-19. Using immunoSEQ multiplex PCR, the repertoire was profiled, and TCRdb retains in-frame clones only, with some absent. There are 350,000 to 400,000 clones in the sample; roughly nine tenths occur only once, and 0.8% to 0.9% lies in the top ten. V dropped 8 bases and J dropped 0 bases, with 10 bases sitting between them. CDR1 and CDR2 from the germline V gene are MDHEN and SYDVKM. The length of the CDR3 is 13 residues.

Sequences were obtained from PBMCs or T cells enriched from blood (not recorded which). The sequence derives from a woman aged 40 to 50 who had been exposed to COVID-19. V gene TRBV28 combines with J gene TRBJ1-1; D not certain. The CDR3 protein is CASLATMNTEAFF. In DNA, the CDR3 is TGTGCCAGCTTGGCCACCATGAACACTGAAGCTTTCTTT.